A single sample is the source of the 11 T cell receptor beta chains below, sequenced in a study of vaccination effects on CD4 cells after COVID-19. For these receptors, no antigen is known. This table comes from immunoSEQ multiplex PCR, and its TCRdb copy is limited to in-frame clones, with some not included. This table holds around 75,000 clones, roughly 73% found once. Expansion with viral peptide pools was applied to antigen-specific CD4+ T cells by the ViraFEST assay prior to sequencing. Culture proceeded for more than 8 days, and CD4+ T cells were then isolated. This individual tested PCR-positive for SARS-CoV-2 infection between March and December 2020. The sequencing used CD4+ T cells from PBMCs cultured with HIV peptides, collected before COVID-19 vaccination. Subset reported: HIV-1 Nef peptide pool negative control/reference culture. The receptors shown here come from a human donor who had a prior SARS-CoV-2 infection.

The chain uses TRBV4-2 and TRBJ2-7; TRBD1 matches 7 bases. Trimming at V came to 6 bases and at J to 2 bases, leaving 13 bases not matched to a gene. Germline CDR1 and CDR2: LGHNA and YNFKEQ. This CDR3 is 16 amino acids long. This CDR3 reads CASSQRLSTGPYEQYF. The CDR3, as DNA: TGTGCCAGCAGTCAGCGTTTATCGACAGGGCCCTACGAGCAGTACTTC.

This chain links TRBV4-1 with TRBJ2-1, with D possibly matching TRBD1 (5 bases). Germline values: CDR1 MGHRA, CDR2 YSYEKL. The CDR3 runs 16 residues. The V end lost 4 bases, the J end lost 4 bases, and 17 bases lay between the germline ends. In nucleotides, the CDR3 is TGCGCCAGCAGCCCCCTGCAGGGAACTCATTACAATGAGCAGTTCTTC. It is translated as CASSPLQGTHYNEQFF.

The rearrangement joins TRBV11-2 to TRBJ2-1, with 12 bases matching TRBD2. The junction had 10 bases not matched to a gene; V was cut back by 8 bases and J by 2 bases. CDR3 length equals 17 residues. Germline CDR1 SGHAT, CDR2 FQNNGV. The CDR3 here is CASHTAGTSGPYNEQFF. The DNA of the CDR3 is TGTGCCAGCCATACCGCCGGGACTAGCGGGCCCTACAATGAGCAGTTCTTC.

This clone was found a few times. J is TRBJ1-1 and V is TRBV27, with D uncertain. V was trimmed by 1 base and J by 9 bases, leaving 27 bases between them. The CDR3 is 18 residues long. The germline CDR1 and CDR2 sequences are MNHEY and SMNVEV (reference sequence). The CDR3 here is CASSLFGKPLGLLTQAFF. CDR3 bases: TGTGCCAGCAGTTTATTTGGAAAGCCTCTCGGATTACTAACCCAAGCTTTCTTT.

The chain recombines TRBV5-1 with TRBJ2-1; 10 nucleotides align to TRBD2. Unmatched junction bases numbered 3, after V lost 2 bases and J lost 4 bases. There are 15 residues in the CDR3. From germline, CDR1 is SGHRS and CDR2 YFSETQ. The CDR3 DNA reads TGCGCCAGCAGCTTCGAGACTAGCGGGTACAATGAGCAGTTCTTC. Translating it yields CASSFETSGYNEQFF.

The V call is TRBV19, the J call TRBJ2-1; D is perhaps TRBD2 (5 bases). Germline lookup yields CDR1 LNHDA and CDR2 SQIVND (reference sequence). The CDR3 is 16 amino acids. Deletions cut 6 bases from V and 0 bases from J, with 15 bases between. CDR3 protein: CASRAAGAISYNEQFF. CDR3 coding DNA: TGTGCCAGTAGAGCCGCGGGCGCGATCTCCTACAATGAGCAGTTCTTC.

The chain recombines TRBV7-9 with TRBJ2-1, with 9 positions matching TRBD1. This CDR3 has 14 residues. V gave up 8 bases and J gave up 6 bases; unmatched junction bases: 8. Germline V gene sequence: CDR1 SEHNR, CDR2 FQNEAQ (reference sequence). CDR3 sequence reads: CASGGTGLGNEQFF. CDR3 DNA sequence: TGTGCCAGCGGGGGGACAGGGTTGGGCAATGAGCAGTTCTTC. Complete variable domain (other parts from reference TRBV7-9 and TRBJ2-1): DTGVSQNPRHKITKRGQNVTFRCDPISEHNRLYWYRQTLGQGPEFLTYFQNEAQLEKSRLLSDRFSAERPKGSFSTLEIQRTEQGDSAMYLCASGGTGLGNEQFFGPGTRLTVL.

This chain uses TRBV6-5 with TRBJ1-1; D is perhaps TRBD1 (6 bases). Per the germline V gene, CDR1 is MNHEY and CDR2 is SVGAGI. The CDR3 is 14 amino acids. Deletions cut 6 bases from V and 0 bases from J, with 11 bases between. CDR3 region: CASSRTVMNTEAFF. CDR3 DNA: TGTGCCAGCAGCCGGACAGTAATGAACACTGAAGCTTTCTTT.

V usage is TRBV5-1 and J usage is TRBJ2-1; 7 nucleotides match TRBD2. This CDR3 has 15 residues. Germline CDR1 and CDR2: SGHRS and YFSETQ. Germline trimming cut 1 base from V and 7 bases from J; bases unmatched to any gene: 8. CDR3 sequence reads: CASSLFGLDKNEQFF. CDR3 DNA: TGCGCCAGCAGCTTGTTTGGACTAGATAAGAATGAGCAGTTCTTC.

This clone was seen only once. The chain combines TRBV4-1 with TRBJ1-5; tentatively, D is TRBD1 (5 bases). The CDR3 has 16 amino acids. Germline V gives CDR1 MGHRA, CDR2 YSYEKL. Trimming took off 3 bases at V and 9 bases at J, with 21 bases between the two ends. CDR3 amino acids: CASSHGTAESYRPQHF. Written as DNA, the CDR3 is TGCGCCAGCAGCCACGGGACGGCCGAGTCCTATCGGCCCCAGCATTTT.

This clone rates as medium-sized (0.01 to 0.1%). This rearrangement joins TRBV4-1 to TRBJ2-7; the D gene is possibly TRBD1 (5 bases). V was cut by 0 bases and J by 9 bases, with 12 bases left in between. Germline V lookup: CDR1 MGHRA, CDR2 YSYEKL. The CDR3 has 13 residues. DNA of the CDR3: TGCGCCAGCAGCCAAGATCAGGGAATGGTGCAGTACTTC. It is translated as CASSQDQGMVQYF.